This T cell receptor beta chain was documented in a study of PD-1 blockade in classical Hodgkin lymphoma. TCRdb keeps only in-frame clones here, not all; method: immunoSEQ multiplex PCR. Of fewer than 50,000 clones listed, about 85% are singletons. For this clone: The antigen is unknown.

All trial patients relapsed after autologous stem cell transplantation. The study's findings and limits: Exclusion applied to patients who initiated nivolumab less than 1 year following ASCT. Baseline TCR diversity was reportedly lower in newly diagnosed patients than in healthy donors. It was reported as lower still in relapsed/refractory patients.

This TCR was sampled from a human donor with classical Hodgkin lymphoma. The specimen was peripheral blood mononuclear cells (PBMCs), collected before the second cycle of nivolumab.

CDR3 sequence reads: CASSLGAGGTLSTDTQYF. Here the CDR3 DNA reads TGTGCCAGCAGCTTAGGGGCAGGGGGTACACTTAGCACAGATACGCAGTATTTT. J is TRBJ2-3 and V is TRBV7-2, with 7 positions matching TRBD1. Germline CDR1 is SGHTA and CDR2 is FQGNSA. The CDR3 has 18 residues. V was pared by 1 base and J by 0 bases, with 10 bases of the junction left unmatched.